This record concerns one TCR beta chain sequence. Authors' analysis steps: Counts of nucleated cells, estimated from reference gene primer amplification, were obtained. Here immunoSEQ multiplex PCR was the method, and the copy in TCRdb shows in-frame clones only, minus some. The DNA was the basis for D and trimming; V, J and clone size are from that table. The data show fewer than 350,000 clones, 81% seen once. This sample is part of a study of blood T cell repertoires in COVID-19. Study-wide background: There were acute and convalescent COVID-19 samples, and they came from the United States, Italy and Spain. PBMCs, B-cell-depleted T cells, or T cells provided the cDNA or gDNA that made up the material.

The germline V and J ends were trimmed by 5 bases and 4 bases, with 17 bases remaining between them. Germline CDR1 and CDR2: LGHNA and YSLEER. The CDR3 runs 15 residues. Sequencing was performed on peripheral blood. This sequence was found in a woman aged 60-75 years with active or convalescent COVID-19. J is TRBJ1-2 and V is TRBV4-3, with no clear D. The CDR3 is CASSYLQSSPYGYTF. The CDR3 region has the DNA TGCGCCAGCAGCTATTTACAGTCATCTCCCTATGGCTACACCTTC.